These 25 T cell receptor beta chains share one sample of origin, sequenced in a study of control samples from healthy donors and cancer patients. The method was immunoSEQ multiplex PCR; TCRdb's version includes in-frame clones alone and lacks a portion of them. The profile shows some 200,000 clones, over 90% of them singletons. Sequencing was performed on blood. The receptors stem from a man in his fifties or sixties in good health.

The chain combines TRBV6-4 with TRBJ1-6; tentative D call: TRBD1 (5 bases). Germline CDR1 and CDR2: MRHNA and SNTAGT. V lost 2 bases, J lost 7 bases, and 15 bases lay in between. The CDR3 consists of 16 residues. CDR3 sequence reads: CASSDQWGGANSPLHF. CDR3 bases: TGTGCCAGCAGTGACCAGTGGGGGGGAGCCAATTCACCCCTCCACTTT.

The J gene is TRBJ1-4, the V gene TRBV6-6; D possibly corresponds to TRBD1 (6 bases). Germline V gives CDR1 MNHNY, CDR2 SVGAGI (reference sequence). This CDR3 region has 14 residues. The V and J ends lost 7 bases and 5 bases respectively, with 14 bases between them. CDR3 sequence: CASKGGTVNEKLFF. The CDR3 region has the DNA TGTGCCAGCAAGGGGGGGACCGTAAATGAAAAACTGTTTTTT.

The V call is TRBV6-5, the J call TRBJ1-5; the D is unclear. The CDR3 spans 14 residues. Trimming removed 8 bases at V and 5 bases at J, with 16 bases between. CDR1 MNHEY and CDR2 SVGAGI come from the germline V gene. The CDR3 spells CASGRHGVDQPQHF. Written as DNA, the CDR3 is TGTGCCAGCGGCCGACACGGGGTAGATCAGCCCCAGCATTTT.

The chain carries TRBV29-1 and TRBJ1-1, with D unclear. Per germline, CDR1 SQVTM and CDR2 ANQGSEA. Trimming pared 3 bases from V and 0 bases from J, leaving 8 bases between. This CDR3 is built from 13 residues. The CDR3 DNA sequence: TGCAGCGTTGAGGAGTCCATGAACACTGAAGCTTTCTTT. This gives the protein CSVEESMNTEAFF.

This clone occurred a few times. This sequence joins TRBV2 and TRBJ1-6, with D uncertain. The germline V gene encodes CDR1 SNHLY and CDR2 FYNNEI. The length of the CDR3 is 15 residues. Deletions cut 6 bases from V and 7 bases from J, with 16 bases between. CDR3 coding DNA: TGTGCCAGCAGGCGGGAGCCGGGAGGGAATTCACCCCTCCACTTT. This gives the protein CASRREPGGNSPLHF. Full variable domain (remainder filled in from reference TRBV2 and TRBJ1-6): EPEVTQTPSHQVTQMGQEVILRCVPISNHLYFYWYRQILGQKVEFLVSFYNNEISEKSEIFDDQFSVERPDGSNFTLKIRSTKLEDSAMYFCASRREPGGNSPLHFGNGTRLTVT.

This chain uses TRBV29-1 with TRBJ2-5; 8 positions match TRBD1. Germline V gene data show CDR1 as SQVTM and CDR2 as ANQGSEA. This CDR3 has 13 residues. The J segment lost 5 bases and the V segment lost 7 bases, leaving 9 bases of the junction unmatched. The CDR3 reads CSGADRAGETQYF. DNA of the CDR3: TGCAGCGGCGCGGACAGGGCTGGGGAGACCCAGTACTTC.

The rearrangement joins TRBV7-9 to TRBJ2-1, with 9 bases identical to TRBD1. CDR1 SEHNR and CDR2 FQNEAQ come from the germline V gene (reference sequence). Trimming removed 8 bases from V and 7 bases from J; junction bases left unmatched: 15. This CDR3 contains 16 residues. CDR3 sequence reads: CASDGLRQGVRNEQFF. For the CDR3, the DNA is TGTGCCAGCGATGGGTTAAGACAGGGGGTGAGGAATGAGCAGTTCTTC. The full variable domain, rest sourced from reference TRBV7-9 and TRBJ2-1, is DTGVSQNPRHKITKRGQNVTFRCDPISEHNRLYWYRQTLGQGPEFLTYFQNEAQLEKSRLLSDRFSAERPKGSFSTLEIQRTEQGDSAMYLCASDGLRQGVRNEQFFGPGTRLTVL.

This chain links TRBV7-2 with TRBJ2-2; 8 bases are a match to TRBD1. V trimming: 5 bases; J trimming: 0 bases; junction bases outside the gene matches: 8. CDR1 and CDR2 from the germline V gene are SGHTA and FQGNSA. The CDR3 extends over 17 amino acids. DNA of the CDR3: TGTGCCAGCAGCCTAAGGACAGGGAACGCGAACACCGGGGAGCTGTTTTTT. Protein product: CASSLRTGNANTGELFF.

This clone has a single count. This chain connects TRBV29-1 to TRBJ2-5, with 8 bases lining up with TRBD1. Germline CDR1 SQVTM, CDR2 ANQGSEA. The CDR3 spans 15 residues. The V segment lost 6 bases and the J segment 1 base; nucleotides outside the gene matches: 10. CDR3 amino acids: CSVESRGHTQETQYF. DNA for the CDR3: TGCAGCGTGGAAAGCAGGGGGCATACCCAAGAGACCCAGTACTTC. The full variable domain, in which reference TRBV29-1 and TRBJ2-5 provide the parts outside the CDR3, is SAVISQKPSRDICQRGTSLTIQCQVDSQVTMMFWYRQQPGQSLTLIATANQGSEATYESGFVIDKFPISRPNLTFSTLTVSNMSPEDSSIYLCSVESRGHTQETQYFGPGTRLLVL.

The V and J genes are TRBV7-6 and TRBJ2-7, with 7 bases identical to TRBD1. The ends lost 5 bases at V and 2 bases at J; junction bases unmatched: 6. Germline V gene sequence: CDR1 SGHVS, CDR2 FNYEAQ. CDR3 size: 14 residues. CDR3 DNA: TGTGCCAGCAGCCCAAGGACAGGAGCCTACGAGCAGTACGTC. Protein sequence: CASSPRTGAYEQYV.

The rearrangement joins TRBV5-1 to TRBJ2-7, with unresolved D. The CDR3 is made up of 10 amino acids. Germline V gene lookup returns CDR1 SGHRS and CDR2 YFSETQ. With 1 base removed from V and 7 bases from J, the gap between germline ends came to 3 bases. CDR3 bases: TGCGCCAGCAGCTTGAAAGAGCAGTACGTC. This encodes CASSLKEQYV.

The rearrangement links TRBV14 to TRBJ1-6; the match to TRBD1 covers 9 bases. CDR3 length: 17 residues. Germline CDR1 reads SGHDN; CDR2 reads FVKESK. Trimming took 3 bases from V and 14 from J; bases not matched to a gene: 17. In DNA, the CDR3 is TGTGCCAGCAGCCAGGTCACCATGGACAGGGGTGAGGGGTCCCTCCACTTT. Translation gives CASSQVTMDRGEGSLHF.

This clone was detected a few times. The chain links TRBV19 to TRBJ1-5; 7 nucleotides match TRBD1. This CDR3 has 14 amino acids. J gave up 5 bases and V 4 bases, and 5 bases lay outside the gene matches. Germline CDR1 LNHDA, CDR2 SQIVND (reference sequence). The CDR3 DNA sequence: TGTGCCAGTAGTACCCGGGACAGCTATCAGCCCCAGCATTTT. As protein: CASSTRDSYQPQHF.

This clone was seen a single time. The chain recombines TRBV5-4 with TRBJ1-1, with TRBD1 identical over 10 bases. V shed 5 bases and J 5 bases; nucleotides not matched to a gene: 6. The CDR3 runs 14 residues. Per germline, CDR1 SGHNT and CDR2 YYREEE (reference sequence). The CDR3 here is CASRSGQGKTEAFF. As DNA, the CDR3 is TGTGCCAGCAGATCGGGACAGGGGAAAACTGAAGCTTTCTTT.

The chain links TRBV6-5 to TRBJ2-1; 9 bases fit TRBD1. After removal of 6 bases from V and 4 bases from J, the junction contained 7 bases not matched to a gene. Per germline, CDR1 MNHEY and CDR2 SVGAGI. CDR3 length: 15 residues. Written as DNA, the CDR3 is TGTGCCAGCAGCTTACAGGGGGCTGGTTACAATGAGCAGTTCTTC. It yields the protein CASSLQGAGYNEQFF.

In its sample, this clone was seen once. CDR3 residues: CASSLGQGFISNQPQHF. The CDR3 DNA follows: TGTGCCAGCAGCTTAGGTCAGGGTTTTATTAGCAATCAGCCCCAGCATTTT. This rearrangement joins TRBV7-8 to TRBJ1-5, with a possible D match to TRBD1 (5 bases). Germline-derived CDR1 and CDR2 are SGHVS and FQNEAQ. V gave up 1 base and J gave up 0 bases, with 13 bases separating them. The CDR3 covers 17 residues.

A note on this clone: Other DNA sequences in the sample encode the same CDR3. The chain carries TRBV12-3 or TRBV12-4 and TRBJ1-1; D gene ambiguous. The CDR3 runs to 13 residues. Trimming pared 6 bases from V and 1 base from J, leaving 9 bases between. The CDR3 reads CASSLGENTEAFF. CDR3 bases: TGTGCCAGCAGCCTGGGAGAGAACACTGAAGCTTTCTTT.

The chain employs TRBV6-5 and TRBJ1-4, with D tentatively TRBD1 (6 bases). The V gene lost 6 bases and the J gene lost 7 bases, with 15 bases spanning the gap. The CDR3 contains 14 residues. CDR1 is MNHEY and CDR2 is SVGAGI in the germline V gene. Written as DNA, the CDR3 is TGTGCCAGCAGACAGACAGGTTCTAGTGAAAAACTGTTTTTT. Encoded protein: CASRQTGSSEKLFF.

The J gene is TRBJ1-5, the V gene TRBV28; maybe TRBD1 (6 bases). The germline V and J ends were trimmed by 4 bases and 0 bases, with 16 bases remaining between them. The CDR3 runs 17 residues. Per germline, CDR1 MDHEN and CDR2 SYDVKM. The CDR3 loop is CASSSGRRGGSNQPQHF. The CDR3 nucleotides are TGTGCCAGCAGTTCGGGTAGGAGAGGGGGTAGCAATCAGCCCCAGCATTTT.

The rearrangement joins TRBV27 to TRBJ2-7, with D unclear. V gave up 7 bases and J gave up 5 bases, with 15 bases separating them. The CDR3 length is 13 residues. Germline assignment: CDR1 MNHEY and CDR2 SMNVEV (reference sequence). CDR3 DNA sequence: TGTGCCAGCATTGTCGAGGACCGCCACGAGCAGTACGTC. As protein: CASIVEDRHEQYV.

The rearrangement joins TRBV5-6 to TRBJ1-3, with D uncertain. This CDR3 spans 16 amino acids. Trimming took 0 bases from V and 0 from J, leaving 10 bases between them. Germline V gene data show CDR1 as SGHDT and CDR2 as YYEEEE. CDR3 sequence reads: CASSLASVSSGNTIYF. CDR3 bases: TGTGCCAGCAGCTTGGCTTCAGTGAGCTCTGGAAACACCATATATTTT.

This chain links TRBV6-5 with TRBJ2-6; TRBD2 is a possible D gene (6 bases). V lost 0 bases and J lost 2, with 8 bases in between. There are 16 residues in the CDR3. Germline CDR1 is MNHEY and CDR2 is SVGAGI. This CDR3 is CASSYSIAAGANVLTF. Here the CDR3 DNA reads TGTGCCAGCAGTTACTCGATAGCGGCTGGGGCCAACGTCCTGACTTTC.

The V gene is TRBV28, the J gene TRBJ1-3, with D possibly TRBD1 on 5 matching bases. Germline V gives CDR1 MDHEN, CDR2 SYDVKM. Trimming stripped 6 bases from V and 2 bases from J, with 17 bases between. The CDR3 runs to 16 residues. The CDR3 region has the DNA TGTGCCAGCAGCATAGTCCGGGGACCGACTGGAAACACCATATATTTT. It is translated as CASSIVRGPTGNTIYF.

V gene TRBV18 combines with J gene TRBJ2-1, with 7 positions matching TRBD1. This CDR3 has 16 amino acids. With V trimmed by 2 bases and J by 7 bases, 11 bases remained unmatched. Looked up from germline, CDR1 is KGHSH and CDR2 is LQKENI. CDR3 nucleotide sequence: TGTGCCAGCTCACCAAGCCAGTCAGGGGGTGGGAATGAGCAGTTCTTC. It encodes CASSPSQSGGGNEQFF.

The chain recombines TRBV9 with TRBJ2-3; D call uncertain. Trimming pared 0 bases from V and 0 bases from J, leaving 11 bases between. The CDR3 is 16 amino acids. In germline, CDR1 is SGDLS, CDR2 YYNGEE. This CDR3 reads CASSVATSASTDTQYF. The CDR3 DNA reads TGTGCCAGCAGCGTAGCTACGTCAGCTAGCACAGATACGCAGTATTTT. Based on the CDR3 plus reference TRBV9 and TRBJ2-3, the full variable domain is DSGVTQTPKHLITATGQRVTLRCSPRSGDLSVYWYQQSLDQGLQFLIQYYNGEERAKGNILERFSAQQFPDLHSELNLSSLELGDSALYFCASSVATSASTDTQYFGPGTRLTVL.